The T cell receptor (beta chain) under discussion was sequenced for a study of shared T cell receptors in the human thymus. TCRdb's table, derived via immunoSEQ multiplex PCR, lists solely in-frame clones and lacks some. The sample holds some 700,000 clones, approximately 85% seen once. V lost 5 bases, J lost 0 bases, and 13 bases stayed unmatched. The CDR3 covers 20 residues. CDR1 and CDR2 (germline): SGHVS, FNYEAQ. The sample was also linked to a second study, of human thymus T cells. That study reports: Corrective surgery for congenital heart defects was being performed on the healthy Finnish infants who served as donors.

Sequencing input: thymocytes. The TCR originated in a girl under two years old with a congenital heart defect. The V gene is TRBV7-6, the J gene TRBJ1-6; TRBD1 agrees at 10 bases. The CDR3 sequence is CASSRGDRGPRSSYNSPLHF. The CDR3 region has the DNA TGTGCCAGCAGCAGAGGGGACAGGGGCCCTAGAAGCTCCTATAATTCACCCCTCCACTTT.